These T cell receptor beta chains were read from a single sample in a study of blood T cell repertoires in COVID-19. The repertoire was sequenced with immunoSEQ multiplex PCR; TCRdb's copy has only in-frame clones and lacks some. The sample shows about 240,000 clones, 80% to 95% of them seen only once. Sequencing was carried out using peripheral blood. These receptors were collected from a man aged 30 to 45 with COVID-19, enrolled during active disease. Each CDR3 is given with its conserved first and last residue. A D gene is named only where the DNA matches it firmly. Clone sizes are given selectively: once, few, many, or a class where the clone is expanded.

TGTGCCAGCAGCTGGGAGGGGCTATTCGTCTACACCTTC CASSWEGLFVYTF . 13 TRBV28 . TRBJ1-2
TGTGCCAGTAGGACCGGGACTAGTAAACAAGAGACCCAGTACTTC CASRTGTSKQETQYF TRBD2 15 TRBV19 once TRBJ2-5
TGTGCCAGCAGCGTTGGGACAGGGGTAGATGGCTACACCTTC CASSVGTGVDGYTF TRBD1 14 TRBV9 . TRBJ1-2
TGCGCCAGCAGCCACGCGCTAGATACGCAGTATTTT CASSHALDTQYF . 12 TRBV4-1 . TRBJ2-3
TGTGCCAGCAGTTACAACAGGGTACCTGGGACCGGGGAGCTGTTTTTT CASSYNRVPGTGELFF . 16 TRBV7-3 . TRBJ2-2
TGTGCCAGCAGTTACGACACGGGAAGCACTGAAGCTTTCTTT CASSYDTGSTEAFF . 14 TRBV6-6 . TRBJ1-1
TGTGCCAGCAGTCTCCCGACAGGGGTGAACACTGAAGCTTTCTTT CASSLPTGVNTEAFF TRBD1 15 TRBV6-5 . TRBJ1-1
TGTGCCAGCAGCTTAGGCCCCACGGGGGATGGCTACACCTTC CASSLGPTGDGYTF . 14 TRBV7-6 . TRBJ1-2
TGCGCCAGCAGCTTAGGACAGGGGAACTATGGCTACACCTTC CASSLGQGNYGYTF TRBD1 14 TRBV5-1 . TRBJ1-2
TGTGCCAGCAGTATCAGACAGGGAGAAAACTATGGCTACACCTTC CASSIRQGENYGYTF TRBD1 15 TRBV6-5 . TRBJ1-2
TGTGCCAGCTCGCGAGGACAGGGGGCAGGTGGCTACACCTTC CASSRGQGAGGYTF TRBD1 14 TRBV19 once TRBJ1-2
TGTGCCAGCAGTGAACTCGGGGGACTCTATAATTCACCCCTCCACTTT CASSELGGLYNSPLHF . 16 TRBV6-1 . TRBJ1-6
TGTGCCAGCAGCCGTCGGACTAGTTCGGAGTACTTC CASSRRTSSEYF TRBD2 12 TRBV3-1/TRBV3-2 . TRBJ2-5
TGCGCCGGCAGCTTGTCCAGCGGGGGGGCCCAGACCCAGTACTTC CAGSLSSGGAQTQYF TRBD2 15 TRBV5-1 . TRBJ2-5
TGTGCCAGCAGCCCCAGGGGGAACAATCAGCCCCAGCATTTT CASSPRGNNQPQHF TRBD1 14 TRBV6-5 . TRBJ1-5
TGTGCCAGTAGTTCGGGGGAAAACAGACGTGAGCAGTTCTTC CASSSGENRREQFF . 14 TRBV19 . TRBJ2-1
TGTGCCTGGAGTGTACTGGGACAGGGGGCCGACTATGGCTACACCTTC CAWSVLGQGADYGYTF TRBD1 16 TRBV30 . TRBJ1-2
TGTGCCAGTATAAGAGATAGGGGCAGCCGTACGCTCGAAGCTTTCTTT CASIRDRGSRTLEAFF . 16 TRBV19 once TRBJ1-1
TGTGCAAAAACCCCGCAGGAGGGGGCGGGTAGAAACTATGGCTACACCTTC CAKTPQEGAGRNYGYTF . 17 TRBV12-2 . TRBJ1-2
TGTGCCAGCAGCTTAGCGGGGGGTCCCTACAATGAGCAGTTCTTC CASSLAGGPYNEQFF . 15 TRBV7-9 . TRBJ2-1
TGTGCCAGCAGCTTGCCGAGGGGGCTCGAGACCCAGTACTTC CASSLPRGLETQYF TRBD1 14 TRBV5-5 . TRBJ2-5
TGTGCCAGCAGCTTAGGGTCTGGAGTCGGGGAGCAGTACTTC CASSLGSGVGEQYF . 14 TRBV7-9 . TRBJ2-7
TGTGCCAGTAGCCTCCCCCGGCAAGGGGGTCATTCACCCCTCCACTTT CASSLPRQGGHSPLHF . 16 TRBV19 . TRBJ1-6
TGTGCCAGCAGCTCCACTCACACTGAAGCTTTCTTT CASSSTHTEAFF . 12 TRBV5-6 . TRBJ1-1
TGCGCCAGCAGCTATCAGGGGCACACTGAAGCTTTCTTT CASSYQGHTEAFF . 13 TRBV5-1 . TRBJ1-1
TGTGCCAGCAGCTTTTCTGCCGGTAATTCACCCCTCCACTTT CASSFSAGNSPLHF . 14 TRBV5-4 . TRBJ1-6
TGTGCCAGCAGTCTGGACAGGGGACGGGGCAATGAGCAGTTCTTC CASSLDRGRGNEQFF TRBD1 15 TRBV6-5 . TRBJ2-1
TGTGCCAGCAGTTACTCGCCAGGGGCCGGGGAGCTGTTTTTT CASSYSPGAGELFF . 14 TRBV6-5 . TRBJ2-2
TGCGCCAGCAGCCAAGGGTACAGGGGGCGACCAACTAATGAAAAACTGTTTTTT CASSQGYRGRPTNEKLFF TRBD1 18 TRBV4-1 . TRBJ1-4
TGTGCCAGTAGTATCCGAGGTTTCGGCACTGAAGCTTTCTTT CASSIRGFGTEAFF . 14 TRBV19 . TRBJ1-1
TGTGCCAGCAGCTTATACGGGGGTAACACCGGGGAGCTGTTTTTT CASSLYGGNTGELFF . 15 TRBV11-1 . TRBJ2-2
TGTGCCAGCAGCTTCCCCCCTTATGGCGAGGGGACCCAGTACTTC CASSFPPYGEGTQYF . 15 TRBV11-2 . TRBJ2-5
TGTGCCAGCATCGGAAGGGGTAGTCGGAACAATGAGCAGTTCTTC CASIGRGSRNNEQFF . 15 TRBV2 . TRBJ2-1
TGTGCCAGCAGCGCCAGCGGGGGGCGGGCAGATACGCAGTATTTT CASSASGGRADTQYF TRBD2 15 TRBV5-4 . TRBJ2-3
TGTGCCAGCAGCTGGGGAGTCAACTATGGCTACACCTTC CASSWGVNYGYTF . 13 TRBV5-5 . TRBJ1-2
TGTGCCAGCAGCTTGGGACTAGCGGGGGTTGCTGAGCAGTTCTTC CASSLGLAGVAEQFF TRBD2 15 TRBV7-7 . TRBJ2-1
TGCGCCAGCAGTGAGTCGGGGGGGCCCTCTGGAAACACCATATATTTT CASSESGGPSGNTIYF . 16 TRBV10-2 . TRBJ1-3
TGTGCCAGCAGCGTAGACTTAAACTATGGCTACACCTTC CASSVDLNYGYTF . 13 TRBV9 . TRBJ1-2
TGTGCCAGCAGTTTAGAGTCAGGGTACGAGCAGTACTTC CASSLESGYEQYF . 13 TRBV12-3/TRBV12-4 few TRBJ2-7
TGTGCCAGCAACATCTTGGATGGTGGGACAGACACCTACGAGCAGTACTTC CASNILDGGTDTYEQYF TRBD1 17 TRBV5-5 . TRBJ2-7